This TCR beta chain derives from a study of identical twins. Regarding the study as a whole: Insertions ran lower in abundant cord blood beta clonotypes, though not in memory repertoires. Potential partial confounding of zero-insertion analyses by invariant MAIT and iNKT cells was noted. For out-of-frame beta sequences, excess twin sharing was weaker.

The CDR3 has 15 amino acids. V lost 6 bases and J lost 3; bases outside the gene matches: 12. Germline assignment: CDR1 SGHRS and CDR2 YFSETQ. A template switching step contributed a universal primer site, while unique molecular identifiers were present in the cDNA. TCRdb reanalysed the 5' RACE reads using MiXCR and keeps one entry per CDR3 protein. This sample has some 600,000 distinct CDR3 sequences; 7.1% occur once, and the top ten carry roughly 1.6%. This clonotype has more than one count but fewer than ten. Its matching antigen is unknown. The sample was also linked to a second study, of yellow fever vaccine responses in identical twins.

The sample comprised PBMCs. The sequence came from a woman between 18 and 30 years old in good health. V and J are TRBV5-1 and TRBJ2-7; the match to TRBD1 covers 7 bases. The CDR3 DNA sequence: TGCGCCAGCACCCCTAGGACAGGAGCTAACTACGAGCAGTACTTC. This codes for CASTPRTGANYEQYF.